Listed here is a single T cell receptor beta chain. Profiled with immunoSEQ multiplex PCR; TCRdb holds only in-frame clones, not every one. The table includes about 61,000 clones, 90% detected once. This sample is part of a study of control samples from healthy donors and cancer patients. The CDR3 extends over 16 amino acids. After removal of 0 bases from V and 0 bases from J, the junction contained 2 bases not matched to a gene. Germline V lookup: CDR1 LGHNT, CDR2 FRNRAP. Sequenced input: PBMCs. This clonotype was sampled from a man aged 55 to 70 with colorectal cancer. The chain employs TRBV12-5 and TRBJ2-1; 7 bases are shared with TRBD1. CDR3 region: CASGLVQGSSYNEQFF. Here the CDR3 DNA reads TGTGCTAGTGGTTTGGTACAGGGGAGCTCCTACAATGAGCAGTTCTTC.